This T cell receptor beta chain came from a study of blood T cell repertoires in COVID-19. Study background: Collection of acute and convalescent COVID-19 samples took place in the United States, Italy and Spain. PBMCs, B-cell-depleted T cells, or T cells provided the cDNA or gDNA that made up the material.

Assay: immunoSEQ multiplex PCR; the TCRdb copy retains only in-frame clones and omits some. This sample yields fewer than 450,000 clones, of which roughly 91% are seen a single time; 0.9% to 1.5% belongs to the top ten. V gave up 0 bases and J gave up 8 bases, with 13 bases separating them. Germline CDR1 is SGHTA and CDR2 is FQGNSA. This CDR3 comprises 14 residues. Participants were placed into cohorts based on the clinical history they reported. Among Cohort 3 donors, those recovered had two negative PCRs, clearance, or symptom resolution. V gene TRBV7-2 combines with J gene TRBJ1-1; the D is unclear. This TCR was recovered from a woman aged 18-29 years who had recovered from COVID-19. The sequenced sample consisted of PBMCs or T cells enriched from blood (not recorded which). CDR3 in amino acids: CASSLASTGNEAFF. Here the CDR3 DNA reads TGTGCCAGCAGCTTAGCTTCCACGGGGAACGAAGCTTTCTTT.